Shown below are 24 T cell receptor beta chains from a single sample sequenced in a study of T cell repertoires in cytomegalovirus infection. Antigens of these TCRs are unknown. TCRdb fed the reads into MiXCR, producing one record per CDR3 protein. The sample lists about 770,000 distinct CDR3 sequences, approximately 32% occurring once. Material: cultured CD8+ T cells from PBMCs, obtained from culture after CMV antigen stimulation. The source of these receptors is a human donor in good health (CMV status not recorded). Some clones in this sample may be carry-over from other donors' samples.

This chain uses TRBV12-3 or TRBV12-4 with TRBJ1-3; 10 bases are a match to TRBD1. There are 18 residues in the CDR3. V gave up 4 bases and J gave up 2 bases; unmatched junction bases: 11. DNA for the CDR3: TGTGCCAGCAGTTGGGACATCCGGGACAGGGGCACTGGAAACACCATATATTTT. Its protein is CASSWDIRDRGTGNTIYF.

This clonotype was observed a few times. The rearrangement links TRBV5-6 to TRBJ2-7; 7 bases map to TRBD1. The J segment lost 2 bases and the V segment lost 4 bases, leaving 9 bases of the junction unmatched. Looked up from germline, CDR1 is SGHDT and CDR2 is YYEEEE. The CDR3 spans 15 residues. CDR3 region: CASSDRDRPTYEQYF. The DNA for the CDR3 is TGTGCCAGCAGCGACCGGGACAGACCCACCTACGAGCAGTACTTC.

The chain couples TRBV18 to TRBJ1-4, with D hard to call. Germline CDR1 reads KGHSH; CDR2 reads LQKENI. V lost 0 bases, J lost 2 bases, and 7 bases lay in between. This CDR3 spans 15 amino acids. This chain's CDR3 is CASSPPQETNEKLFF. In DNA form, the CDR3 reads TGTGCCAGCTCACCACCGCAGGAGACTAATGAAAAACTGTTTTTT.

In this sample, this clonotype turned up a few times. The gene calls are TRBV2 and TRBJ1-1; D might be TRBD1 (5 bases). The CDR3 loop spans 14 amino acids. Trimming stripped 2 bases from V and 1 base from J, with 8 bases between. Germline V gives CDR1 SNHLY, CDR2 FYNNEI. In DNA, the CDR3 is TGTGCCAGCAGTGAACTGGGGGGGAACACTGAAGCTTTCTTT. Encoded protein: CASSELGGNTEAFF. Together with reference TRBV2 and TRBJ1-1, the CDR3 gives the full variable domain: EPEVTQTPSHQVTQMGQEVILRCVPISNHLYFYWYRQILGQKVEFLVSFYNNEISEKSEIFDDQFSVERPDGSNFTLKIRSTKLEDSAMYFCASSELGGNTEAFFGQGTRLTVV.

The chain joins TRBV5-6 to TRBJ1-2; D possibly corresponds to TRBD1 (5 bases). Per the germline V gene, CDR1 is SGHDT and CDR2 is YYEEEE. The CDR3 covers 16 residues. V lost 3 bases and J 1 base, leaving 16 bases between the germline ends. CDR3 nucleotides: TGTGCCAGCAGCTGGGAGCCAGGGACGCTTAACTATGGCTACACCTTC. Its protein product is CASSWEPGTLNYGYTF.

This clonotype has at least ten counts. At one end the junction does not follow the germline gene, possibly because of a read error. Here the CDR3 reads CASSLGDNYGYTF. The DNA of the CDR3 is TGTGCCAGCAGTTTAGGCGACAACTATGGCTACACCTTC. The J gene is TRBJ1-2, the V gene TRBV7-9; no reliable D call. Per the germline V gene, CDR1 is SEHNR and CDR2 is FQNEAQ (reference sequence). The CDR3 length is 13 residues.

The J gene is TRBJ1-2, the V gene TRBV13; maybe TRBD1 (6 bases). V lost 4 bases, J lost 4 bases, and 13 bases lay in between. The germline gives CDR1 PRHDT, CDR2 FYEKMQ (reference sequence). The CDR3 has 14 amino acids. The CDR3 sequence: CASSSLQGSYGYTF. Here the CDR3 DNA reads TGTGCCAGCAGCTCCTTACAGGGAAGCTATGGCTACACCTTC.

CDR3 in DNA: TGCGCCAGCAGCGAGAAGGACAGGCAGTCCTACGAGCAGTACTTC. Protein: CASSEKDRQSYEQYF. The rearrangement joins TRBV5-1 to TRBJ2-7; TRBD1 matches 7 bases. Losses at the gene ends were 4 bases for V and 1 base for J; bases not matched to a gene: 8. The CDR3 is 15 residues long. Germline V gives CDR1 SGHRS, CDR2 YFSETQ.

The chain employs TRBV19 and TRBJ1-2; D is possibly TRBD1 (5 bases). V was trimmed by 5 bases and J by 6 bases, leaving 16 bases between them. The CDR3 contains 14 residues. Germline V lookup: CDR1 LNHDA, CDR2 SQIVND (reference sequence). This CDR3 reads CASSGDSLGDGYTF. In nucleotides, the CDR3 is TGTGCCAGTAGTGGAGACAGTCTTGGAGATGGCTACACCTTC.

The J gene is TRBJ2-1, the V gene TRBV7-3, with 13 bases lining up with TRBD2. After removal of 5 bases from V and 0 bases from J, the junction contained 4 bases not matched to a gene. This CDR3 spans 17 amino acids. The germline V gene encodes CDR1 SGHTA and CDR2 FQGTGA. The CDR3, as DNA: TGTGCCAGCAGCCCCTGGACTAGCGGGAGCTCCTACAATGAGCAGTTCTTC. This gives the protein CASSPWTSGSSYNEQFF.

This chain links TRBV27 with TRBJ2-1; D not resolved. V lost 3 bases and J 14 bases, leaving 11 bases between the germline ends. Germline CDR1 and CDR2: MNHEY and SMNVEV (reference sequence). CDR3 length: 11 amino acids. CDR3 in amino acids: CASSFGRREFF. In DNA, the CDR3 is TGTGCCAGCAGTTTCGGCAGGCGCGAGTTCTTC.

In this sample, this clonotype turned up many times. J is TRBJ1-2 and V is TRBV19, with D tentatively TRBD1 (5 bases). The CDR3 extends over 11 amino acids. V lost 7 bases to trimming and J lost 4 bases, with 7 bases between them. Germline CDR1 is LNHDA and CDR2 is SQIVND (reference sequence). The DNA for the CDR3 is TGTGCCAGTACCGGGGGCTATGGCTACACCTTC. Translating gives CASTGGYGYTF.

The gene calls are TRBV4-3 and TRBJ2-2, with a tentative D call TRBD2 (7 bases). Germline assignment: CDR1 LGHNA and CDR2 YSLEER. Trimming cost V 0 bases and J 3 bases, with 11 bases left between them. This CDR3 is 16 amino acids long. The CDR3 DNA is TGCGCCAGCAGCCAAGATCGGGGGGCCTACACCGGGGAGCTGTTTTTT. Translated, it gives CASSQDRGAYTGELFF.

This chain links TRBV5-6 with TRBJ1-1; TRBD1 is a possible D gene (5 bases). Trimming took 3 bases from V and 3 from J, leaving 12 bases between them. Germline CDR1 is SGHDT and CDR2 is YYEEEE. This CDR3 has 14 amino acids. The CDR3 DNA is TGTGCCAGCAGCTCCACCGACAGAGACACTGAAGCTTTCTTT. Translation gives CASSSTDRDTEAFF.

The chain has TRBV19 and TRBJ2-7; 9 nucleotides align to TRBD1. Trimming removed 0 bases from V and 0 bases from J; junction bases left unmatched: 15. The CDR3 length is 20 residues. In germline, CDR1 is LNHDA, CDR2 SQIVND (reference sequence). Written as DNA, the CDR3 is TGTGCCAGTAGTATAGATCCGACCCCAACCCGGGACAGGGCCTCCTACGAGCAGTACGTC. It specifies CASSIDPTPTRDRASYEQYV.

This clonotype occurred a few times. The rearrangement joins TRBV28 to TRBJ1-2; 8 positions agree with TRBD1. CDR3 length: 15 residues. Germline values: CDR1 MDHEN, CDR2 SYDVKM. J was trimmed by 6 bases and V by 3 bases; bases with no gene match: 9. The DNA of the CDR3 is TGTGCCAGCAGTTTCCAGGGGGCGCATGGGGATGGCTACACCTTC. Protein product: CASSFQGAHGDGYTF.

In its sample, this clonotype was seen a few times. The chain recombines TRBV2 with TRBJ1-4, with D unclear. The CDR3 covers 14 residues. With 4 bases removed from V and 11 bases from J, the gap between germline ends came to 17 bases. Per the germline V gene, CDR1 is SNHLY and CDR2 is FYNNEI. CDR3 region: CASSAILGPGKLFF. The DNA for the CDR3 is TGTGCCAGCAGTGCAATCCTTGGACCGGGGAAACTGTTTTTT. The full variable domain, in which reference TRBV2 and TRBJ1-4 provide the parts outside the CDR3, is EPEVTQTPSHQVTQMGQEVILRCVPISNHLYFYWYRQILGQKVEFLVSFYNNEISEKSEIFDDQFSVERPDGSNFTLKIRSTKLEDSAMYFCASSAILGPGKLFFGSGTQLSVL.

This clonotype was found many times. J is TRBJ1-2 and V is TRBV6-1; a possible D gene is TRBD1 (6 bases). The germline V gene has CDR1 MNHNS and CDR2 SASEGT. V was clipped by 6 bases and J by 5 bases, with 19 bases between them. The CDR3 has 15 amino acids. The CDR3 nucleotides read TGTGCCAGCAGATCATTTCGACAGGAGCTTTATGGCTACACCTTC. Translating it yields CASRSFRQELYGYTF.

The chain employs TRBV6-2 or TRBV6-3 and TRBJ2-3, with D perhaps matching TRBD2 (6 bases). Trimming took 5 bases from V and 4 from J, leaving 16 bases between them. Germline CDR1 and CDR2: MNHEY and SVGEGT. The CDR3 has 15 amino acids. The chain's CDR3 is CASSQIGDFPDTQYF. DNA for the CDR3: TGTGCCAGCAGTCAAATCGGGGACTTCCCAGATACGCAGTATTTT.

The CDR3, as DNA: TGTGCCAGCAGCTTAAGGGAGAAAGAGACCCAGTACTTC. Protein product: CASSLREKETQYF. J is TRBJ2-5 and V is TRBV7-6; D perhaps matches TRBD2 (5 bases). CDR3 length: 13 amino acids. From germline, CDR1 is SGHVS and CDR2 FNYEAQ. Trimming stripped 2 bases from V and 3 bases from J, with 7 bases between.

There are many counts of this clonotype. The J gene is TRBJ2-5, the V gene TRBV12-3 or TRBV12-4; TRBD1 aligns across 8 bases. J gave up 3 bases and V 6 bases, and 12 bases lay outside the gene matches. The CDR3 is 16 amino acids. The CDR3 here is CASSPRTGPRKETQYF. In DNA, the CDR3 is TGTGCCAGCAGCCCCCGGACAGGGCCACGGAAAGAGACCCAGTACTTC.

The rearrangement uses TRBV15 and TRBJ1-1; 9 nucleotides align to TRBD1. Germline CDR1 and CDR2: LNHNV and YYDKDF (reference sequence). CDR3 length: 15 residues. V lost 0 bases to trimming and J lost 4 bases; unmatched junction nucleotides: 3. CDR3 residues: CATSRDGTGTTEAFF. As DNA, the CDR3 is TGTGCCACCAGCAGAGATGGGACAGGGACCACTGAAGCTTTCTTT. The full variable domain, its missing parts supplied by reference TRBV15 and TRBJ1-1, is DAMVIQNPRYQVTQFGKPVTLSCSQTLNHNVMYWYQQKSSQAPKLLFHYYDKDFNNEADTPDNFQSRRPNTSFCFLDIRSPGLGDTAMYLCATSRDGTGTTEAFFGQGTRLTVV.

This clonotype was observed a few times. The chain's CDR3 is CASSQSSGGATDTQYF. The CDR3 region has the DNA TGCGCCAGCAGCCAATCGAGCGGGGGGGCCACAGATACGCAGTATTTT. This chain links TRBV4-1 with TRBJ2-3; 10 nucleotides line up with TRBD2. Germline V gives CDR1 MGHRA, CDR2 YSYEKL. The V gene end was trimmed by 2 bases and the J gene end by 2 bases; junction bases not matched to a gene: 4. The CDR3 sequence is 16 residues long.

The CDR3 sequence is CASSWDRGDYGYTF. In DNA, the CDR3 is TGTGCCAGCAGCTGGGACAGGGGGGACTATGGCTACACCTTC. The chain has TRBV9 and TRBJ1-2; TRBD1 matches 11 bases. The CDR3 is 14 amino acids. Germline CDR1 and CDR2: SGDLS and YYNGEE. The trim removed 4 bases at V and 3 bases at J, leaving 2 bases unmatched.